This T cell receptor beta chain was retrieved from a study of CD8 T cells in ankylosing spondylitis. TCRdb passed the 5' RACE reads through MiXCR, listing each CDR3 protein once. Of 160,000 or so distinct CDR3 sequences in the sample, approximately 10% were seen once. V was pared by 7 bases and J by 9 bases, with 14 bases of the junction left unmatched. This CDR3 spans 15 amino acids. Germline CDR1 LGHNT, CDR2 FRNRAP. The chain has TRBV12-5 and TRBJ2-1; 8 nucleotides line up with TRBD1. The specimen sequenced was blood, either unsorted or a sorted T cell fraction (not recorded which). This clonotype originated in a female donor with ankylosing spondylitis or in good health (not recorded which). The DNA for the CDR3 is TGTGCTAGTGCCCTGACAGGGGTTGGAGTGCGTGAGCAGTTCTTC. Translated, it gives CASALTGVGVREQFF. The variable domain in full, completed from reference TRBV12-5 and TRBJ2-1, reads DARVTQTPRHKVTEMGQEVTMRCQPILGHNTVFWYRQTMMQGLELLAYFRNRAPLDDSGMPKDRFSAEMPDATLATLKIQPSEPRDSAVYFCASALTGVGVREQFFGPGTRLTVL.